Listed below are T cell receptor beta chains from one sample, sequenced in a study of post-analysis software for immune sequencing data. TCRdb itself ran the PCR reads through MiXCR, one entry per CDR3 protein. The sample includes 380,000 or so distinct CDR3 sequences, about a third of them seen just once. Source material: blood. These receptors were obtained from a girl between 5 and 17 years old with multiple sclerosis. CDR3s include the opening cysteine and the closing phenylalanine or tryptophan. D genes are given only for firm matches. Clone sizes are given selectively: once, few, many, or a class where the clone is expanded.

CDR3 | D | size | V
CSARGLGETQYF | TRBD1 | few | TRBV29-1
CASSLQYEQYF | - | many | TRBV12-3/TRBV12-4
CATSSLPMGPIYEQYF | - | few | TRBV15
CASSFGGLRNYGYTF | - | - | TRBV28
CASSSGVENIQYF | - | - | TRBV5-1
CSANGLAGLNEQFF | TRBD2 | - | TRBV20-1
CSAWDLGGETQYF | - | - | TRBV20-1
CASSLGLAGPWNEQFF | TRBD2 | - | TRBV9
CASSLDYDNEQYF | - | - | TRBV7-9
CSARDWDREVHGYTF | TRBD1 | - | TRBV20-1
CASHSIRGRRTEAFF | - | once | TRBV7-9
CSAREGGGWSQPQHF | - | once | TRBV20-1
CASRRPGQGNQPQHF | TRBD1 | few | TRBV6-1
CASSYLTGGDSPLHF | TRBD1 | - | TRBV7-9
CSASATGGREQYF | TRBD1 | - | TRBV20-1
CASSLLPGAFSTDTQYF | - | - | TRBV5-1
CASGLVPMGAEQYF | - | - | TRBV12-5
CASSPNRGPGELFF | TRBD1 | - | TRBV6-2/TRBV6-3
CASSETVSSYEQYF | - | few | TRBV25-1
CASSLAPMETQYF | - | few | TRBV5-5
CASNQDPQLYLYGYTF | - | once | TRBV4-2
CASSRSVQETQYF | - | - | TRBV6-5
CASSKGYEQYF | - | many | TRBV12-3/TRBV12-4
CSANGRGHSSDTEAFF | TRBD1 | - | TRBV20-1
CASSRQGADTGELFF | TRBD1 | - | TRBV3-1
CASSLAQGHVGNEQFF | - | - | TRBV5-1
CATFNYGYTF | - | few | TRBV7-3
CASSPGTSGGAGLGTQYF | TRBD2 | - | TRBV7-2
CATSDLAGWGEQFF | - | few | TRBV24-1
CSVDTSDSYEQYF | - | few | TRBV29-1
CASSLEGLAGGTYEQYF | TRBD2 | - | TRBV7-6
CTSSQGADRDQETQYF | TRBD1 | - | TRBV4-3
CASRGQSSGNTIYF | TRBD1 | - | TRBV25-1
CSARDWDKNQPQHF | - | - | TRBV20-1
CSVRPTASYEQYF | - | many | TRBV29-1
CASSSSENQPQHF | - | few | TRBV7-9
CSVEGTSGSNEQFF | TRBD2 | few | TRBV29-1
CASSPMWGETQYF | - | few | TRBV12-3/TRBV12-4
CASSRLAGHYEQYF | TRBD2 | once | TRBV6-5
CASSPGPGLYGYTF | - | - | TRBV12-3/TRBV12-4
CASSWGQGIEETQYF | - | - | TRBV12-3/TRBV12-4
CASSLLTRPGVQETQYF | - | - | TRBV4-1
CASTSRGPGTDTQYF | TRBD1 | - | TRBV6-2/TRBV6-3
CASSYSDSGREQFF | TRBD2 | - | TRBV6-2/TRBV6-3
CASSRQGDTDTQYF | TRBD1 | - | TRBV18
CASITGQGRQPQHF | TRBD1 | - | TRBV6-1
CASSPRTGKNTEAFF | TRBD1 | - | TRBV5-1
CASSLESNRVGGGYTF | - | once | TRBV7-2
CASSLGPPSGGTDTQYF | TRBD2 | - | TRBV7-2
CASSRDRDNNQPQHF | TRBD1 | few | TRBV6-2/TRBV6-3
CASSPGTGCNEQYF | TRBD1 | once | TRBV27
CAISITSADEQFF | TRBD2 | few | TRBV10-3
CASSWIGDTEAFF | - | - | TRBV6-2/TRBV6-3
CSVEDPTNEKLFF | - | - | TRBV29-1
CASRGPNSYNEQFF | - | - | TRBV3-1
CASSSYGGSEQFF | - | few | TRBV12-3/TRBV12-4
CASSLRGPHNEQFF | - | - | TRBV7-3
CASSQDAQGGYGYTF | - | - | TRBV4-1
CASSLEGTGSYYEQYF | TRBD1 | few | TRBV7-2